The 5 T cell receptor beta chains given below trace back to one sample, sequenced in a study of blood T cells in healthy people across ages. Using a J-beta primer mix together with a sample-barcoded 5' primer, a second PCR was run for roughly 6 to 12 cycles. In TCRdb, the 5' RACE reads were re-called with MiXCR into one record per CDR3 protein. Of 1.5 million or so distinct CDR3 sequences detected, approximately 43% appear once; the ten largest clones hold less than 5%. Input material: blood. These receptors all stem from a woman aged 18-30 years in good health.

This chain joins TRBV20-1 and TRBJ1-5; 8 bases agree with TRBD1. The CDR3 covers 15 residues. Trimming took 0 bases from V and 5 from J; bases not matched to a gene: 6. The germline CDR1 and CDR2 sequences are DFQATT and SNEGSKA (reference sequence). The CDR3 nucleotides are TGCAGTGCTAGAGAGGCCCCAGGGGGCGATCAGCCCCAGCATTTT. It codes for CSAREAPGGDQPQHF.

The CDR3 sequence is CASSHRRTSVYNEQFF. The CDR3, as DNA: TGTGCCAGCAGCCACCGTCGGACTAGTGTCTACAATGAGCAGTTCTTC. The chain couples TRBV9 to TRBJ2-1, with 7 bases aligning to TRBD2. Germline-derived CDR1 and CDR2 are SGDLS and YYNGEE. J was trimmed by 3 bases and V by 4 bases; bases with no gene match: 10. The CDR3 covers 16 residues. The full variable domain, its missing parts supplied by reference TRBV9 and TRBJ2-1, is DSGVTQTPKHLITATGQRVTLRCSPRSGDLSVYWYQQSLDQGLQFLIQYYNGEERAKGNILERFSAQQFPDLHSELNLSSLELGDSALYFCASSHRRTSVYNEQFFGPGTRLTVL.

This rearrangement joins TRBV4-2 to TRBJ2-1; a possible D gene is TRBD2 (6 bases). Gene TRBJ2-7 matches the end of the DNA better, so the J call may be wrong. The CDR3 consists of 15 residues. The germline V gene encodes CDR1 LGHNA and CDR2 YNFKEQ. The DNA for the CDR3 is TGTGCCAGCAGCCAAGGCGGGGTCTCCTACAATGAGCAGTACTTC. It translates to CASSQGGVSYNEQYF.

This clonotype was recorded at least ten times. The V gene is TRBV12-3 or TRBV12-4, the J gene TRBJ1-1; the D is unclear. The CDR3 is made up of 11 amino acids. Deletions cut 6 bases from V and 7 bases from J, with 9 bases between. The CDR3 region is CASSFRGEAFF. As DNA, the CDR3 is TGTGCCAGCAGCTTTCGGGGTGAAGCTTTCTTT.

The chain links TRBV6-2 or TRBV6-3 to TRBJ2-2; D is uncertain. The germline CDR1 and CDR2 sequences are MNHEY and SVGEGT. V lost 3 bases, J lost 6 bases, and 14 bases lay in between. This CDR3 has 15 residues. The CDR3 is CASSYRQTGPGELFF. The DNA for the CDR3 is TGTGCCAGCAGTTATCGCCAGACGGGCCCCGGGGAGCTGTTTTTT.